This T cell receptor beta chain appears in the sequencing data of a study of regulatory T cells in long-lasting Graves disease. The time point denotes: newly diagnosed GD, antithyroid drugs for less than 3 months. PBMCs provided the RNA from which the TCR library was made. The germline gives CDR1 MNHNS, CDR2 SASEGT. V shed 9 bases and J 4 bases; nucleotides not matched to a gene: 7. The CDR3 has 14 amino acids. Libraries of TCR beta came from iRepertoire HTBI primers plus Arm-PCR of CDR3 regions. As processed by the authors: Sample data revealed approximately 62 TRBV and roughly 13 TRBJ segments. TCRdb reprocessed the multiplex PCR reads via MiXCR and lists one record per CDR3 protein. The V and J calls were not made by the authors but by TCRdb's processing. The data show 420,000 or so distinct CDR3 sequences, about 17% seen once. In this sample, this clonotype turned up a few times. These sequences were also reported in another study, on T cells in Graves' hyperthyroidism and ophthalmopathy. Per that paper: Most thyroid-expanded clonotypes above 0.001 were also found in blood.

This TCR derives from a woman aged 18 to 35 with Graves disease. This sample comprised peripheral blood mononuclear cells (PBMCs), obtained at new diagnosis, from a patient treated with antithyroid drugs. The chain has TRBV6-1 and TRBJ2-1; 9 bases are a match to TRBD2. CDR3 loop: CASSAGGGYNEQFF. In DNA, the CDR3 is TGTGCCAGTTCGGCGGGAGGGGGGTACAATGAGCAGTTCTTC.